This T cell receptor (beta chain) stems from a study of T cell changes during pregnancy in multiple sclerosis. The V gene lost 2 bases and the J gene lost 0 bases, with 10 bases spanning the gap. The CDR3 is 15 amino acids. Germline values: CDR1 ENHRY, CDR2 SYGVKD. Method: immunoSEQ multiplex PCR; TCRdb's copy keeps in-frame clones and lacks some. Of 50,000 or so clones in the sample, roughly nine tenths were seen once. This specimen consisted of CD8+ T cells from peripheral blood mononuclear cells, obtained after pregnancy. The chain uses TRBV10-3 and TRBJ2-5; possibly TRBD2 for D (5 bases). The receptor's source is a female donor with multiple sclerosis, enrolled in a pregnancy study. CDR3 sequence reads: CAISENPGYQETQYF. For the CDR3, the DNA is TGTGCCATCAGTGAGAATCCGGGATACCAAGAGACCCAGTACTTC.